This T cell receptor (beta chain) emerged from a study of CD8 T cells in Susac syndrome. Study conclusions and caveats: Individuals included in the TCR sequencing and HLA analysis were acknowledged by the study to be relatively few in number.

Random hexamers were used to reverse transcribe an amount of about 0.5 to 1 ug RNA. Via MiXCR, TCRdb re-called the immunoSEQ multiplex PCR reads, giving one row per CDR3 protein. The table includes some 97,000 distinct CDR3 sequences, around 95% detected once. A note on this clonotype: Its antigen is as yet unknown.

Per germline, CDR1 SGHDN and CDR2 FVKESK. The CDR3 contains 12 residues. Trimming cost V 4 bases and J 6 bases, with 6 bases left between them. V is TRBV14 and J is TRBJ2-2; D gene unclear. This sequence originates from a human donor with Susac syndrome. The sample comprised CD8+ T cells from PBMCs. The CDR3 spells CASSPHPGELFF. The DNA for the CDR3 is TGTGCCAGCAGCCCCCACCCCGGGGAGCTGTTTTTT.